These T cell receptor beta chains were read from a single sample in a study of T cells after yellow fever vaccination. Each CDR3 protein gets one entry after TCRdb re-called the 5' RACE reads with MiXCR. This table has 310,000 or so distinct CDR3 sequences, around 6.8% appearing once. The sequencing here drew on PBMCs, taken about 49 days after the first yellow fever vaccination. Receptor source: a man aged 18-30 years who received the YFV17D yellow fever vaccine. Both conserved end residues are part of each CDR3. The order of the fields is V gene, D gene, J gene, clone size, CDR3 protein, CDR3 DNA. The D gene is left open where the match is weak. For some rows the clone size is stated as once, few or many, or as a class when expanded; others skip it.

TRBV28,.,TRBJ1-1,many,CASSFGGMNTEAFF,TGTGCCAGCAGTTTCGGAGGGATGAACACTGAAGCTTTCTTT
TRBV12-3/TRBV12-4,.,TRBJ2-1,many,CASSQTTGTPGFF,TGTGCCAGCAGTCAAACTACCGGGACCCCAGGGTTCTTC
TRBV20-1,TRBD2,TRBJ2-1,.,CCARGTSGGARNEQFF,TGCTGTGCTAGAGGAACTAGCGGGGGGGCCCGGAATGAGCAGTTCTTC
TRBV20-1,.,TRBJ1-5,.,CSARAGTGNQPQHF,TGCAGTGCCCGAGCGGGTACGGGCAATCAGCCCCAGCATTTT
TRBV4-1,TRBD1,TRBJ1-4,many,CASSQLGQGFEKLFF,TGCGCCAGCAGCCAACTGGGACAGGGATTCGAAAAACTGTTTTTT
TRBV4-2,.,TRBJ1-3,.,CASSQEGGSGNTIYF,TGTGCCAGCAGCCAAGAGGGGGGATCTGGAAACACCATATATTTT
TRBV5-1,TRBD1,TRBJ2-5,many,CASSVTGGQETQYF,TGCGCCAGCAGCGTCACAGGGGGACAAGAGACCCAGTACTTC
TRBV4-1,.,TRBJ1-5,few,CASSQELGSKPQHF,TGCGCCAGCAGCCAAGAACTGGGTAGCAAGCCCCAGCATTTT
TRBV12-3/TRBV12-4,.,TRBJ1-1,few,CASSLGGGRGTEAFF,TGTGCCAGCAGTTTAGGTGGGGGGAGGGGCACTGAAGCTTTCTTT
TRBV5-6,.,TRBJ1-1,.,CASSLYLFEAFF,TGTGCCAGCAGCTTGTATCTGTTTGAAGCTTTCTTT
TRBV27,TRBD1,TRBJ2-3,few,CASGRTGEDTQYF,TGTGCCAGCGGAAGGACAGGGGAAGATACGCAGTATTTT
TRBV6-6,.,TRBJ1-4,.,CASRLGVRKLFF,TGTGCCAGCAGGTTGGGAGTCAGAAAACTGTTTTTT
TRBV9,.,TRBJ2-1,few,CASSLLGTPYNEQFF,TGTGCCAGCAGCCTCCTTGGGACCCCCTACAATGAGCAGTTCTTC
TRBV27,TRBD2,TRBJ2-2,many,CATGLWQLNTGELFF,TGTGCCACGGGACTATGGCAGTTGAACACCGGGGAGCTGTTTTTT
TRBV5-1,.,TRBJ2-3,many,CASSLGAGLDTQYF,TGCGCCAGCAGTCTCGGGGCGGGCCTAGATACGCAGTATTTT
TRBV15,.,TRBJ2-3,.,CATSRGGLRAADTQYF,TGTGCCACCAGCAGAGGAGGGTTGAGGGCCGCAGATACGCAGTATTTT
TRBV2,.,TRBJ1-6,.,CASSESVLGSYNSPLHF,TGTGCCAGCAGTGAAAGTGTGTTGGGGTCGTATAATTCACCCCTCCACTTT
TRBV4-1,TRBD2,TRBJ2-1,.,CASRGLASGEQFF,TGCGCCAGCAGGGGACTAGCATCAGGGGAGCAGTTCTTC
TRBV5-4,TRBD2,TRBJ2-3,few,CASSPTSGGADTQYF,TGCGCCAGCAGCCCGACTAGCGGGGGGGCAGATACGCAGTATTTT
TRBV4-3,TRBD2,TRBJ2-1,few,CASSQDWRSGGAGGEQFF,TGCGCCAGCAGCCAAGATTGGAGGAGCGGGGGGGCAGGCGGTGAGCAGTTCTTC
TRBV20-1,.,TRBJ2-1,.,CSARTTGSRGEQFF,TGCAGTGCTAGGACAACGGGGAGTAGGGGTGAGCAGTTCTTC
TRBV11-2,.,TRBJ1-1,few,CASSSGRATEAFF,TGTGCCAGCAGCTCCGGTCGCGCCACTGAAGCTTTCTTT
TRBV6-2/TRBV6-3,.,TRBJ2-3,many,CASSYSIDPDTQYF,TGTGCCAGCAGTTACTCGATTGATCCAGATACGCAGTATTTT
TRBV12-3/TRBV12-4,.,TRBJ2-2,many,CASSTGGGRANTGELFF,TGTGCCAGCAGCACTGGGGGAGGCAGGGCGAACACCGGGGAGCTGTTTTTT
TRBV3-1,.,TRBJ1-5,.,CASSPEIGRNQPQHF,TGTGCCAGCAGCCCGGAAATTGGTCGCAATCAGCCCCAGCATTTT
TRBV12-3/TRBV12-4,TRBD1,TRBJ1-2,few,CASSFGRGYGYTF,TGTGCCAGCAGTTTCGGCAGGGGGTATGGCTACACCTTC